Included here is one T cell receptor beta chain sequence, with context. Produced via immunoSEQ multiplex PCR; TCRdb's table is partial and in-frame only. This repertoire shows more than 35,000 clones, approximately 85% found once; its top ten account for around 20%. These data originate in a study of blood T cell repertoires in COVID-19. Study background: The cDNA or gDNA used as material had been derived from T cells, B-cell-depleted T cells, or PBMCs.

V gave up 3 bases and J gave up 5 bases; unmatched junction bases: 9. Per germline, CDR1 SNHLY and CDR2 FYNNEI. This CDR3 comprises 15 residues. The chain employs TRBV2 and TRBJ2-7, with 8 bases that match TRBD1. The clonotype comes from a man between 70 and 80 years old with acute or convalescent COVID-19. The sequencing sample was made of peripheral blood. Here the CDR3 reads CASSDTDRGSNEQYF. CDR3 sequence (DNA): TGTGCCAGCAGTGACACAGACAGGGGTAGCAACGAGCAGTACTTC.